The source of this T cell receptor beta chain is a study of T cells in narcolepsy. Whole-study findings and limits: Blood of same and different patients, but not healthy controls, reportedly held recurring autoreactive clonotypes.

On this clone itself: Its antigen is still unknown.

Sequencing was performed with immunoSEQ multiplex PCR; in TCRdb, only in-frame clones are kept and a portion is missing. The sample lists under 40,000 clones; around 83% were seen once. CDR1 MDHEN and CDR2 SYDVKM come from the germline V gene. The ends lost 8 bases at V and 1 base at J; junction bases unmatched: 12. The CDR3 consists of 16 residues. This receptor was identified in a human donor in good health. This sequence joins TRBV28 and TRBJ1-1; 8 nucleotides line up with TRBD1. Sequencing was done on a sample of memory (CD45RA-) CD4+ T cells from blood. The CDR3 DNA is TGTGCCAGCTACGCGAACCCCGGGACAGGGAACACTGAAGCTTTCTTT. It specifies CASYANPGTGNTEAFF.